This TCR beta chain was found in a study of T cell responses to AZD1222 COVID-19 vaccine (dated by TCRdb to the early 2020s). At the level of the whole study: AZD1222 recipients given second doses at about 4 weeks or at about 12 weeks were pooled, since spike-specific TCR depth and breadth were not found to differ between the two schedules. A total of just over 230 trial participants underwent TCR sequencing, of whom 207 received two doses of AZD1222 and about 26 received two doses of the MenACWY control vaccine. Trial participants were enrolled into age subgroups of 18-55, 56-69 and 70-plus years, which contained approximately 150, 30 and 60 TCR-sequenced participants, respectively. What the authors observed across the whole study: Reportedly, almost half of the unique spike-specific TCRs recognized epitopes lying outside the regions that are mutated in the B.1.351 and B.1.1.7 variants. Conclusions about previously exposed vaccinees are limited, since just a handful of AZD1222 recipients were seropositive for SARS-CoV-2 at baseline. Because no day 14 peak-response samples were available, the repertoires could be characterized only after the peak T cell response. Participants were mostly white British and included more females than males, and it was suggested by the authors that clonal diversity may have been underestimated. The vaccine-associated CD4 TCRs covered the entire spike protein, and the dominant responses fell in regions 160-218 and 743-854. Spike-specific TCR breadth and depth rose significantly after two AZD1222 doses compared with day 0 and with MenACWY recipients. In the small 56-69-year group, the increase in depth fell short of significance, most likely because of low power.

Taken from cysteine to phenylalanine, the CDR3 has 15 residues. Only the CDR3 region is kept as DNA, spanning 45 bases read in frame from base 1. V was cut back by 4 bases and J by 4 bases, leaving a gap of 18 bases between them. The germline V gene provides CDR1 SGHDT and CDR2 YYEEEE. In the paper's terms, the time point label means: baseline before first vaccination. Vaccinee samples came from UK trials COV001 and COV002, including a single-blind randomized controlled phase 2/3 trial of AZD1222 (ChAdOx1 nCoV-19) in healthy adults. For TCRbeta chain sequencing, PBMC samples from trial participants were taken at day 0 and at day 28 after the second dose. Points on this clone: What this receptor recognizes is not known. No much larger clone exists at a distance of one base, and base qualities are not known.

The CDR3 regions of human TCRbeta chains were analyzed by immunosequencing. In the source study's methods: TCRs in the repertoires were matched against a reference library of SARS-CoV-2-specific TCRs that had been generated with the MIRA antigen-specificity platform. Breadth was defined as the fraction of unique TCRs that were SARS-CoV-2-associated, and depth was defined as the fraction of total T cells that were SARS-CoV-2-associated. Using the MIRA data, each spike-specific TCR was assigned both to the spike region to which the TCR was reactive and to a CD4 or CD8 class. Log10-transformed breadth and depth values were compared by one-way ANOVA with Sidak's multiple comparisons tests. TCRdb obtained this table from immuneACCESS and retained in-frame rearrangements with V and J assigned. These tables miss some clones; where compared with another copy, unresolved V genes account for less than half of the shortfall, and the remainder is unexplained. D and trimming come from the DNA, and the V and J calls and clone size come from that table. Here the sample has about 56,000 clones; approximately 85% occur a single time. The ten largest account for around 15% of the sample.

This TCR came from an adult in good health. The sequences come from peripheral blood, collected on day 0 of AZD1222 vaccination. The chain links TRBV5-6 with TRBJ2-7, with no confident D gene call. In nucleotide form, the sequence is TGTGCCAGCAGCCTAGTCCTATTTGGGTATTACGAGCAGTACTTC. This codes for CASSLVLFGYYEQYF.